This TCR beta chain was documented in a study of T cell responses to AZD1222 COVID-19 vaccine. Overall study findings and caveats: Repertoire samples came only from after the peak T cell response.

This clone appeared once. The antigen is undetermined. Assay: immunoSEQ multiplex PCR; the TCRdb copy retains only in-frame clones and omits some. This sample has under 200,000 clones, with almost 95% found just once. The V gene's germline CDR1 is SGHTS and CDR2 YDEGEE. Trimming at V came to 0 bases and at J to 2 bases, leaving 14 bases not matched to a gene. This CDR3 contains 19 residues. The source material was peripheral blood, sampled on day 0 of AZD1222 vaccination. This sequence was found in an adult in good health. The chain links TRBV5-8 to TRBJ2-3; 8 nucleotides match TRBD2. The CDR3 reads CASSLALGLAGGNTDTQYF. In DNA form, the CDR3 reads TGTGCCAGCAGCTTGGCCCTCGGACTAGCCGGGGGAAACACAGATACGCAGTATTTT.